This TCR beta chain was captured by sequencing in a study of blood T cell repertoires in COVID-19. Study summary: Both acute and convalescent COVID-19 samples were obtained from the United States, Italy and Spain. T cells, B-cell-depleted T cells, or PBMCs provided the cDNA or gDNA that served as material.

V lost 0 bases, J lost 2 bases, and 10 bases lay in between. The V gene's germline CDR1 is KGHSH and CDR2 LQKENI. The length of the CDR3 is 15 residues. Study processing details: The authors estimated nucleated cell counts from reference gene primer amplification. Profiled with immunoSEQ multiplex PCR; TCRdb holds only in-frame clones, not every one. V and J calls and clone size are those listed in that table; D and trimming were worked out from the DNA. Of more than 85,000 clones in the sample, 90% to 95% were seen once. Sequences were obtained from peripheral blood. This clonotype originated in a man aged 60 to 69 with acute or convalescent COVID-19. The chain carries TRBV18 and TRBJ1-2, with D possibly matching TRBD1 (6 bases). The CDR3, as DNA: TGTGCCAGCTCACCACCGGGGGCCCTAAACTATGGCTACACCTTC. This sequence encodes CASSPPGALNYGYTF.